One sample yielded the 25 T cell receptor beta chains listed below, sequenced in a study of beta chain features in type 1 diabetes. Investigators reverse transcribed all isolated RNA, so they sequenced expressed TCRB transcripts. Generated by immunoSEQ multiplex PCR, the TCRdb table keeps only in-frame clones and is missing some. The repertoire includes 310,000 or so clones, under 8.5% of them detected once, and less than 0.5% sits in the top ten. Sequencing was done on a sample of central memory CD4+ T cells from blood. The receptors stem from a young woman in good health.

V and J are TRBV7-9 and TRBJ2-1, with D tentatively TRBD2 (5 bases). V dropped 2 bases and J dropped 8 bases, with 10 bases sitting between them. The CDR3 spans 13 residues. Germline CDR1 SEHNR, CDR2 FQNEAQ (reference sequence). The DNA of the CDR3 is TGTGCCAGCAGCTTAATGTTTAGCGATGAGCAGTTCTTC. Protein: CASSLMFSDEQFF.

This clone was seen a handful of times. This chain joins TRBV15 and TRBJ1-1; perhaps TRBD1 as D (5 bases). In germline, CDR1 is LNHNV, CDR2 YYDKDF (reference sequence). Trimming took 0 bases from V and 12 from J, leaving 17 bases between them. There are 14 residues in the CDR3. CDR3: CATSRDWTSPGSFF. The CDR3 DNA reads TGTGCCACCAGCAGAGATTGGACATCTCCCGGATCTTTCTTT.

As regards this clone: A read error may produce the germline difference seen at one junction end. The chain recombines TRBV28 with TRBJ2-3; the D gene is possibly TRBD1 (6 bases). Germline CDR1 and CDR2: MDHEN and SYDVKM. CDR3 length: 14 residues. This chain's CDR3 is CASSLNSRGQGSLF. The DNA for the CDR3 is TGTGCCAGCAGTTTAAACAGTCGGGGACAAGGGTCCCTTTTT.

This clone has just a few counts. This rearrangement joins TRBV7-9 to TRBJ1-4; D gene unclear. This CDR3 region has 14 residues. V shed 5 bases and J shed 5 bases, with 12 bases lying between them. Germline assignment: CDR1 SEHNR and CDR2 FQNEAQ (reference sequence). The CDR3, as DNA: TGTGCCAGCAGCCCGGCCGGGGTAAATGAAAAACTGTTTTTT. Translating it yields CASSPAGVNEKLFF.

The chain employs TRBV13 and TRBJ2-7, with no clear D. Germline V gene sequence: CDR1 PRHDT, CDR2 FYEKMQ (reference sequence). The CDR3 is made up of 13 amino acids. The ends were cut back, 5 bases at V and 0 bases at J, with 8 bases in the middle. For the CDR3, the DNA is TGTGCCAGCAGCCCGCCGAGCTCCTACGAGCAGTACTTC. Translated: CASSPPSSYEQYF.

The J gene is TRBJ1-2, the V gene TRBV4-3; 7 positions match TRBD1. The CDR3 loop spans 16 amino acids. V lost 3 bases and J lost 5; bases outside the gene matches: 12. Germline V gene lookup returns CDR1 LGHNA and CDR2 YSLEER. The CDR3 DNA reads TGCGCCAGCAGCCAGGATCCGGGACAGCCTGCTTATGGCTACACCTTC. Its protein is CASSQDPGQPAYGYTF.

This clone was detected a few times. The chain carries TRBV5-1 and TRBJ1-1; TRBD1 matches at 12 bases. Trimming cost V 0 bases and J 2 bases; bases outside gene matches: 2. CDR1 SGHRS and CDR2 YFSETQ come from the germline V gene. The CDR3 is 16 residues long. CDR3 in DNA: TGCGCCAGCAGCTTGGCGGGACAGGGGGCAAACACTGAAGCTTTCTTT. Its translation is CASSLAGQGANTEAFF.

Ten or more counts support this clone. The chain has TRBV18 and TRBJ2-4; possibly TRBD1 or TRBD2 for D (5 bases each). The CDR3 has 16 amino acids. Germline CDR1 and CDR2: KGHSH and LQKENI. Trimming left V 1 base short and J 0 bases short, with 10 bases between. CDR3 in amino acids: CASSPRDGEAKNIQYF. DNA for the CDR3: TGTGCCAGCTCACCACGGGACGGTGAAGCCAAAAACATTCAGTACTTC. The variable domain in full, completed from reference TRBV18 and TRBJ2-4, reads NAGVMQNPRHLVRRRGQEARLRCSPMKGHSHVYWYRQLPEEGLKFMVYLQKENIIDESGMPKERFSAEFPKEGPSILRIQQVVRGDSAAYFCASSPRDGEAKNIQYFGAGTRLSVL.

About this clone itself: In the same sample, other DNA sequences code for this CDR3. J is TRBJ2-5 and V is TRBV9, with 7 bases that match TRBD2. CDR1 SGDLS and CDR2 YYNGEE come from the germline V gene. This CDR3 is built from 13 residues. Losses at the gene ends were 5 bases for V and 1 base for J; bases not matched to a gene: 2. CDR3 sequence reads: CASSPSGQETQYF. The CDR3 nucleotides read TGTGCCAGCAGTCCTAGCGGCCAAGAGACCCAGTACTTC.

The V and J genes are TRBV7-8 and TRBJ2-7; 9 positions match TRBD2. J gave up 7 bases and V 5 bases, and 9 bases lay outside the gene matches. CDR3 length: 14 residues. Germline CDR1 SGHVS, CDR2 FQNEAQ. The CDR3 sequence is CASSAIRTSVEQYF. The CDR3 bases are TGTGCCAGCAGCGCTATAAGGACTAGCGTAGAGCAGTACTTC.

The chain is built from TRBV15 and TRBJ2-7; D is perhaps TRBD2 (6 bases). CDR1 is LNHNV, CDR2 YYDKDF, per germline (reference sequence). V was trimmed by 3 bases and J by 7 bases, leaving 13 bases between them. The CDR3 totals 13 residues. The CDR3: CATSSQAGREQYF. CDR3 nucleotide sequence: TGTGCCACCAGCAGCCAAGCGGGCAGAGAGCAGTACTTC.

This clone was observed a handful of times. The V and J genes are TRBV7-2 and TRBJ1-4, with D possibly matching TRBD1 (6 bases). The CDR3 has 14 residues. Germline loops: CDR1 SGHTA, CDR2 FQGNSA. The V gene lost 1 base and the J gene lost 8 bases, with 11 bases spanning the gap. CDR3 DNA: TGTGCCAGCAGCTTAGGTTCAGGGGTGGAAAAACTGTTTTTT. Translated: CASSLGSGVEKLFF.

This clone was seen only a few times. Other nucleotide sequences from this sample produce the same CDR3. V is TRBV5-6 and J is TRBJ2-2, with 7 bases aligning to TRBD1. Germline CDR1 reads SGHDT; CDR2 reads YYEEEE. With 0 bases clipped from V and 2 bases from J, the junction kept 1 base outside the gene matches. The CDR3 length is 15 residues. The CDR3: CASSLGQGNTGELFF. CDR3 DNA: TGTGCCAGCAGCTTGGGACAGGGTAACACCGGGGAGCTGTTTTTT.

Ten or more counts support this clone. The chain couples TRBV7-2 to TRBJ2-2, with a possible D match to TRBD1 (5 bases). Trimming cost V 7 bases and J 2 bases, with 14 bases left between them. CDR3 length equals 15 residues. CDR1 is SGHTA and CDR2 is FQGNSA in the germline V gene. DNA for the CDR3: TGTGCCAGCACTACAGGTCCGAGAAACACCGGGGAGCTGTTTTTT. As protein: CASTTGPRNTGELFF. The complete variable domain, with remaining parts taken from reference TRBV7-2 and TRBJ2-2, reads GAGVSQSPSNKVTEKGKDVELRCDPISGHTALYWYRQSLGQGLEFLIYFQGNSAPDKSGLPSDRFSAERTGGSVSTLTIQRTQQEDSAVYLCASTTGPRNTGELFFGEGSRLTVL.

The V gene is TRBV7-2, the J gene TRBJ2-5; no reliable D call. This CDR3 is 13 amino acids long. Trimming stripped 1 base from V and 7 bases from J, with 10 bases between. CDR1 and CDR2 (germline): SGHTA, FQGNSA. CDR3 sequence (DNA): TGTGCCAGCAGCTTAGGAGGTCTGGGGACCCAGTACTTC. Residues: CASSLGGLGTQYF.

CDR3 sequence reads: CASSWDTLTDTQYF. CDR3 DNA: TGTGCCAGTAGCTGGGACACCCTCACAGATACGCAGTATTTT. J is TRBJ2-3 and V is TRBV19; D possibly corresponds to TRBD1 (6 bases). Trimming cost V 6 bases and J 2 bases, with 12 bases left between them. This CDR3 has 14 residues. Germline CDR1 and CDR2: LNHDA and SQIVND (reference sequence).

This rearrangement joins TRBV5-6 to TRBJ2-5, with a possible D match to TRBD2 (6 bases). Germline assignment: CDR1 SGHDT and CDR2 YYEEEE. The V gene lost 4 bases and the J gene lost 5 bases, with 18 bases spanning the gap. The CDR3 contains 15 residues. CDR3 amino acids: CASSPGRAEGETQYF. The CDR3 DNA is TGTGCCAGCAGCCCGGGTCGGGCGGAGGGGGAGACCCAGTACTTC.

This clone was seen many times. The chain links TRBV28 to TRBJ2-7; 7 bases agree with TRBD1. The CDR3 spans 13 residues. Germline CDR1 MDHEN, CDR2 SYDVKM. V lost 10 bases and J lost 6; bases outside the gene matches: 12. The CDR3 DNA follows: TGTGCCACGAGCGACAGGGCCACACGCGAGCAGTACTTC. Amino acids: CATSDRATREQYF. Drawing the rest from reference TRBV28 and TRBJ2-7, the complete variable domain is DVKVTQSSRYLVKRTGEKVFLECVQDMDHENMFWYRQDPGLGLRLIYFSYDVKMKEKGDIPEGYSVSREKKERFSLILESASTNQTSMYLCATSDRATREQYFGPGTRLTVT.

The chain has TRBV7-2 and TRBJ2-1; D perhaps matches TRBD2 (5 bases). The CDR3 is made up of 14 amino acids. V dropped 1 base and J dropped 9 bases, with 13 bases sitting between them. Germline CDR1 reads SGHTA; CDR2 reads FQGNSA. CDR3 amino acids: CASSLDSGSGEQFF. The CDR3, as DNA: TGTGCCAGCAGCTTAGATTCGGGGAGCGGTGAGCAGTTCTTC.

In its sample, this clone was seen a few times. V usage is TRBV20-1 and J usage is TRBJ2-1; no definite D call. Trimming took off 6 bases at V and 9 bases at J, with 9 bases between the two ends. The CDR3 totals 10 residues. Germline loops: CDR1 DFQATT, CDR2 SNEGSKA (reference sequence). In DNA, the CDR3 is TGCAGTGCAGAAAAGGGTGAGCAGTTCTTC. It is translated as CSAEKGEQFF.

CDR3 nucleotides: TGTGCCAGCAGCACAATCCCGAGACAGGTCACAGATACGCAGTATTTT. This codes for CASSTIPRQVTDTQYF. The gene calls are TRBV7-9 and TRBJ2-3, with D possibly TRBD1 on 6 matching bases. The CDR3 length is 16 residues. The V gene lost 5 bases and the J gene lost 2 bases, with 17 bases spanning the gap. CDR1 is SEHNR and CDR2 is FQNEAQ in the germline V gene (reference sequence).

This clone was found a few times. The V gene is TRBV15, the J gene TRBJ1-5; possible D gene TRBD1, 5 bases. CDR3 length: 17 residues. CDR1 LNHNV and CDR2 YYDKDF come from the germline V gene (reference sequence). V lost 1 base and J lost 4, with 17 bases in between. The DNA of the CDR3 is TGTGCCACCAGCAGAGCCGGGGGGACGAGAAGGAATCAGCCCCAGCATTTT. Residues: CATSRAGGTRRNQPQHF.

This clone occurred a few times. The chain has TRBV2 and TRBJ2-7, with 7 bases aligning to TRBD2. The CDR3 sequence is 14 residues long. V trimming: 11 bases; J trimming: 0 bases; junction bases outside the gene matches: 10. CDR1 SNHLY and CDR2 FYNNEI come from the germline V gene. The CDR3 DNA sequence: TGTGCCGGCCAGACTAGCCGTTCCTCCTACGAGCAGTACTTC. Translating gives CAGQTSRSSYEQYF.

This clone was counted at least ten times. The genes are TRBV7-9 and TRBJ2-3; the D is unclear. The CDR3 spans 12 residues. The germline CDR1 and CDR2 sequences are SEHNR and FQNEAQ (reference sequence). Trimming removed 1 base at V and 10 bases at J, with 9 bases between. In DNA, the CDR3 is TGTGCCAGCAGCTTAGGATCGGCTCCGCAGTATTTT. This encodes CASSLGSAPQYF.

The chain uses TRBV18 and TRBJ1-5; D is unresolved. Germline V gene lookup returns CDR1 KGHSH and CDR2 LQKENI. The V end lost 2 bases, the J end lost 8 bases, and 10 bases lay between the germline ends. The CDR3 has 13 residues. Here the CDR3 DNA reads TGTGCCAGCTCACCAGGCACCGTGGAGCCCCAGCATTTT. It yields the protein CASSPGTVEPQHF. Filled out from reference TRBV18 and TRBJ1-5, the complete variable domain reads NAGVMQNPRHLVRRRGQEARLRCSPMKGHSHVYWYRQLPEEGLKFMVYLQKENIIDESGMPKERFSAEFPKEGPSILRIQQVVRGDSAAYFCASSPGTVEPQHFGDGTRLSIL.